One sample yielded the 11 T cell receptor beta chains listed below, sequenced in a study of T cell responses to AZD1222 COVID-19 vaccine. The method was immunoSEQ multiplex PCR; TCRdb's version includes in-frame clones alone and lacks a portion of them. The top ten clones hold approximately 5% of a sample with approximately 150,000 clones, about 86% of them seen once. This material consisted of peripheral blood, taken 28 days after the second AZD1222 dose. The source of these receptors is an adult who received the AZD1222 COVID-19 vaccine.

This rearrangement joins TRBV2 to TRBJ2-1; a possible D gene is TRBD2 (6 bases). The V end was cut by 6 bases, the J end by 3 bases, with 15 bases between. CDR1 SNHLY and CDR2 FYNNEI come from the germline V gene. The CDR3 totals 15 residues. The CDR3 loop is CASSPTAGGYNEQFF. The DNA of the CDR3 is TGTGCCAGCAGCCCAACGGCCGGGGGCTACAATGAGCAGTTCTTC.

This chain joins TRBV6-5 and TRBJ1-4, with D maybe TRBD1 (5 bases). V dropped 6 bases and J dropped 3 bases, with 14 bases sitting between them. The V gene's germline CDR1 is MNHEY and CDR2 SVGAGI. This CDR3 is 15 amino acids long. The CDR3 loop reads CASSPGTPSNEKLFF. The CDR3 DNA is TGTGCCAGCAGCCCCGGGACCCCTTCTAATGAAAAACTGTTTTTT.

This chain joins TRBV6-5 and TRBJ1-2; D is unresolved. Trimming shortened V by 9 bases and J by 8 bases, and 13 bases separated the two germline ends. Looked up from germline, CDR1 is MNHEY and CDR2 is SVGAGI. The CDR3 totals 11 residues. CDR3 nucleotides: TGTGCCAGTAGCCCCCCTGGGGGCTACACCTTC. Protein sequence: CASSPPGGYTF.

CDR3 bases: TGTGCCAGCAGCGCCCCGGGACAGTCCTCTGGGGCCAACGTCCTGACTTTC. Translation: CASSAPGQSSGANVLTF. The chain is built from TRBV9 and TRBJ2-6; TRBD1 matches at 7 bases. CDR1 and CDR2 from the germline V gene are SGDLS and YYNGEE. With 3 bases clipped from V and 0 bases from J, the junction kept 6 bases outside the gene matches. This CDR3 is 17 amino acids long. The entire variable domain, with the rest obtained from reference TRBV9 and TRBJ2-6, is as follows: DSGVTQTPKHLITATGQRVTLRCSPRSGDLSVYWYQQSLDQGLQFLIQYYNGEERAKGNILERFSAQQFPDLHSELNLSSLELGDSALYFCASSAPGQSSGANVLTFGAGSRLTVL.

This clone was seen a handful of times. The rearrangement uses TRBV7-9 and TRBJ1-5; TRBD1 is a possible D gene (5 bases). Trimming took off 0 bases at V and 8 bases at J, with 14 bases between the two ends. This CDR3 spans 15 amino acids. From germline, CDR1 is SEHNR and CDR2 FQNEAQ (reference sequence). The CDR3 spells CASSLANRYYEPQHF. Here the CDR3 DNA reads TGTGCCAGCAGCTTAGCAAACAGGTACTATGAGCCCCAGCATTTT.

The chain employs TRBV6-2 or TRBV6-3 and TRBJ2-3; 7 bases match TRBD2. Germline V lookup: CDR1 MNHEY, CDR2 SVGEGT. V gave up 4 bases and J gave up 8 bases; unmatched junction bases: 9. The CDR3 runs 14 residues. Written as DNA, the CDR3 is TGTGCCAGCAGTTCCTCACTAGCGCAGGTTACGCAGTATTTT. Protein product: CASSSSLAQVTQYF.

CDR3 DNA sequence: TGTGCTAGTGGCAAGGGAGGGGGTCCTAATGAAAAACTGTTTTTT. Its translation is CASGKGGGPNEKLFF. This chain connects TRBV12-5 to TRBJ1-4; D might be TRBD1 (6 bases). This CDR3 has 15 residues. With 6 bases removed from V and 3 bases from J, the gap between germline ends came to 14 bases. CDR1 LGHNT and CDR2 FRNRAP come from the germline V gene.

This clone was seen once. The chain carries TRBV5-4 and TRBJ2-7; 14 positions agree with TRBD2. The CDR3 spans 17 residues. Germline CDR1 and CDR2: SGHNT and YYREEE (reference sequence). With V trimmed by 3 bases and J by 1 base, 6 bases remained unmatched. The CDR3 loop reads CASSSGLAGVSSYEQYF. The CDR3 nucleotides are TGTGCCAGCAGCTCGGGACTAGCGGGGGTCTCTTCCTACGAGCAGTACTTC.

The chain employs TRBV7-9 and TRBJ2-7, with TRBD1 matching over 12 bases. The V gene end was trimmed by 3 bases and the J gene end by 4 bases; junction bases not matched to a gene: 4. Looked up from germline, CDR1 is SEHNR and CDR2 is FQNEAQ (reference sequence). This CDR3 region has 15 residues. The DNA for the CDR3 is TGTGCCAGCAGCTTGGCGGGACAGGGGGCTTACGAGCAGTACTTC. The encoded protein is CASSLAGQGAYEQYF. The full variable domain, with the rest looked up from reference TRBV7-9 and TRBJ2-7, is DTGVSQNPRHKITKRGQNVTFRCDPISEHNRLYWYRQTLGQGPEFLTYFQNEAQLEKSRLLSDRFSAERPKGSFSTLEIQRTEQGDSAMYLCASSLAGQGAYEQYFGPGTRLTVT.

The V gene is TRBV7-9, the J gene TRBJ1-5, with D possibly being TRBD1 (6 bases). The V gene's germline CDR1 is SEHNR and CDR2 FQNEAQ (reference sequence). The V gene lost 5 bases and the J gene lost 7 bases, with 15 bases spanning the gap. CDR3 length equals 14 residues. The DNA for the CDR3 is TGTGCCAGCAGCATGACAGGTTTCGGACAGCCCCAGCATTTT. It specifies CASSMTGFGQPQHF.

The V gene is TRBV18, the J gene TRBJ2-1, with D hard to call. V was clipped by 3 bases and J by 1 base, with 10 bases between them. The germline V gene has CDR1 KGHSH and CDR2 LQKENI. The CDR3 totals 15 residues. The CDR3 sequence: CASSPYPKSYNEQFF. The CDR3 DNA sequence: TGTGCCAGCTCACCGTACCCTAAGTCCTACAATGAGCAGTTCTTC.